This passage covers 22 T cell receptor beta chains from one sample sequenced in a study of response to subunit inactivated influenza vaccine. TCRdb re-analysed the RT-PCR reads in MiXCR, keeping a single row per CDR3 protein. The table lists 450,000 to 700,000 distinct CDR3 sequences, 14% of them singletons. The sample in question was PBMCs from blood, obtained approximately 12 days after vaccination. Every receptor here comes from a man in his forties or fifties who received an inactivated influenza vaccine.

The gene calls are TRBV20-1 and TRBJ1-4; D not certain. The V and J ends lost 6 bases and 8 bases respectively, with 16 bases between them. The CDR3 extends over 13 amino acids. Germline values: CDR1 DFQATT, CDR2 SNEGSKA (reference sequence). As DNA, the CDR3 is TGCAGTGCCCCTCGAGGCTACGGAGAAAAACTGTTTTTT. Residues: CSAPRGYGEKLFF.

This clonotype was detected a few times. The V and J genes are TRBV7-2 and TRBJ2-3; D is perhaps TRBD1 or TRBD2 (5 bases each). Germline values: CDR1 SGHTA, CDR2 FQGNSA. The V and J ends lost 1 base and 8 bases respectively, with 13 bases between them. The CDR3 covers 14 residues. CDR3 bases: TGTGCCAGCAGCTTAGAGGGGAGCCGGGGTACGCAGTATTTT. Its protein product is CASSLEGSRGTQYF. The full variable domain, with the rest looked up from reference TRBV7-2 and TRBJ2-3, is GAGVSQSPSNKVTEKGKDVELRCDPISGHTALYWYRQSLGQGLEFLIYFQGNSAPDKSGLPSDRFSAERTGGSVSTLTIQRTQQEDSAVYLCASSLEGSRGTQYFGPGTRLTVL.

CDR3 in DNA: TGTGCCAGCGACCTGGGACGGCGGGCCGCCTACGAGCAGTACTTC. Its protein product is CASDLGRRAAYEQYF. V usage is TRBV2 and J usage is TRBJ2-7; D possibly uses TRBD1 or TRBD2 (5 bases each). The V gene's germline CDR1 is SNHLY and CDR2 FYNNEI. The CDR3 extends over 15 amino acids. V shed 8 bases and J shed 2 bases, with 19 bases lying between them.

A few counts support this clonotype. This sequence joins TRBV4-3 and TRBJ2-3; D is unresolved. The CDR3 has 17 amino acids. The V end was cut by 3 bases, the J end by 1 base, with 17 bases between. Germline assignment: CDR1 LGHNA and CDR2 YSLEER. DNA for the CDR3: TGCGCCAGCAGCCAGTCCCCCCTGGCGGAAGGCACAGATACGCAGTATTTT. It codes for CASSQSPLAEGTDTQYF.

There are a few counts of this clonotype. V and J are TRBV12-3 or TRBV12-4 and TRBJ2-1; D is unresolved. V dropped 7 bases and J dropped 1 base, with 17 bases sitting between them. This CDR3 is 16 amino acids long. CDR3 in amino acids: CASNPVGPFSYNEQFF. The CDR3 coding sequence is TGTGCCAGCAATCCAGTCGGGCCCTTTTCCTACAATGAGCAGTTCTTC.

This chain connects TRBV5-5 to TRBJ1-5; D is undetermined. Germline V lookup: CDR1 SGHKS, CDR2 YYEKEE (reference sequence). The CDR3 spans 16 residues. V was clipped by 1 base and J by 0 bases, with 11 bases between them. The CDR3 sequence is CASSLLVSTSNQPQHF. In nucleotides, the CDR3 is TGTGCCAGCAGCTTGCTTGTCAGTACTAGCAATCAGCCCCAGCATTTT.

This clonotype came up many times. This CDR3 reads CASSFSAGETQYF. CDR3 sequence (DNA): TGCGCCAGCAGCTTTTCTGCTGGGGAGACCCAGTACTTC. The chain is built from TRBV5-1 and TRBJ2-5; D is ambiguous. CDR1 and CDR2 (germline): SGHRS, YFSETQ. The CDR3 is 13 amino acids. V dropped 2 bases and J dropped 5 bases, with 10 bases sitting between them.

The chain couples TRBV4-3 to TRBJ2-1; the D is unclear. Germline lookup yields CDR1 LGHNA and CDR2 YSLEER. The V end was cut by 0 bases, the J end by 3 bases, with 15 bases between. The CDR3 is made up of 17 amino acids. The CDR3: CASSQDPDTFYYNEQFF. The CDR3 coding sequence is TGCGCCAGCAGCCAAGATCCCGACACTTTTTACTACAATGAGCAGTTCTTC.

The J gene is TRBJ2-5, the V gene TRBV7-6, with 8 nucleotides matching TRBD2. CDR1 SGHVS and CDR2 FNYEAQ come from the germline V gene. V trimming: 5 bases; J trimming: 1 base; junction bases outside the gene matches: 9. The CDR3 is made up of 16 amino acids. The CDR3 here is CASSPGVAGIQETQYF. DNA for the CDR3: TGTGCCAGCAGCCCCGGGGTAGCGGGGATCCAAGAGACCCAGTACTTC.

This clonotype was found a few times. The CDR3 loop is CASSFRQVQPQHF. The CDR3 DNA follows: TGTGCCAGCAGCTTCAGACAGGTTCAGCCCCAGCATTTT. The chain has TRBV5-6 and TRBJ1-5; TRBD1 might be the D (6 bases). The CDR3 extends over 13 amino acids. Germline V gene lookup returns CDR1 SGHDT and CDR2 YYEEEE. V gave up 2 bases and J gave up 6 bases, with 9 bases separating them.

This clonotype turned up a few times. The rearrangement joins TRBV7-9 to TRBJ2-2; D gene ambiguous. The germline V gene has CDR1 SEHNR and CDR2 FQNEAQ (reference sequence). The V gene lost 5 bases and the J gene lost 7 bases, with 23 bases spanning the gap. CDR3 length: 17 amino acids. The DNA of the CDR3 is TGTGCCAGCAGCACCTCATATCCTACCATCGGTGGCGGGGAGCTGTTTTTT. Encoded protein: CASSTSYPTIGGGELFF. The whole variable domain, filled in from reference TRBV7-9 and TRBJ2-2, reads DTGVSQNPRHKITKRGQNVTFRCDPISEHNRLYWYRQTLGQGPEFLTYFQNEAQLEKSRLLSDRFSAERPKGSFSTLEIQRTEQGDSAMYLCASSTSYPTIGGGELFFGEGSRLTVL.

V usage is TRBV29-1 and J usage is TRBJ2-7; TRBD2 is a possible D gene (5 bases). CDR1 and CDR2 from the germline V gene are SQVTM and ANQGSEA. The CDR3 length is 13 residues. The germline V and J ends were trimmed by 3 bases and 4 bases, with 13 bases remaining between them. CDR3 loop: CSVDSGVRYEQYF. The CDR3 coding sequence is TGCAGCGTTGATTCCGGGGTGCGGTACGAGCAGTACTTC.

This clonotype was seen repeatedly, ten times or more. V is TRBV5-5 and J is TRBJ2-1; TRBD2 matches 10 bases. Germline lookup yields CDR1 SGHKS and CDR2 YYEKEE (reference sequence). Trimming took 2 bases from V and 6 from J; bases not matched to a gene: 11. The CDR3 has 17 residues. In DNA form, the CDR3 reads TGTGCCAGCAGCTTACGTCCACTAGCGGGATCTGGCAATGAGCAGTTCTTC. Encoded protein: CASSLRPLAGSGNEQFF.

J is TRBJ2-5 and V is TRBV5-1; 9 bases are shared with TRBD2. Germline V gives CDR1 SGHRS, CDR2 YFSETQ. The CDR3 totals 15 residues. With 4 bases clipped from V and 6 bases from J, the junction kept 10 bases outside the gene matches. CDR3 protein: CASSLWSGGSQTQYF. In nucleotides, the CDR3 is TGCGCCAGCAGCCTATGGAGCGGGGGGTCCCAGACCCAGTACTTC.

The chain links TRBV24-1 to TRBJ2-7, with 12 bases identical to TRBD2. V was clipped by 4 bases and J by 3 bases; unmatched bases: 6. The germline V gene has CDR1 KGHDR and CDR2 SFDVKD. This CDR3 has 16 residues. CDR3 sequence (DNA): TGTGCCACCAGTGAAGTGACTAGCGGGGGTGTCTACGAGCAGTACTTC. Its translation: CATSEVTSGGVYEQYF.

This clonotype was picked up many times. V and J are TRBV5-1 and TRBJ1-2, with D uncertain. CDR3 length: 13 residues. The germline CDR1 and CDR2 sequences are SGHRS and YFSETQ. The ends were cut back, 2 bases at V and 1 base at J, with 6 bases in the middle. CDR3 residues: CASSFMDNYGYTF. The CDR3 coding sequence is TGCGCCAGCAGCTTCATGGATAACTATGGCTACACCTTC. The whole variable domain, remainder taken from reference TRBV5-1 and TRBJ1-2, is KAGVTQTPRYLIKTRGQQVTLSCSPISGHRSVSWYQQTPGQGLQFLFEYFSETQRNKGNFPGRFSGRQFSNSRSEMNVSTLELGDSALYLCASSFMDNYGYTFGSGTRLTVV.

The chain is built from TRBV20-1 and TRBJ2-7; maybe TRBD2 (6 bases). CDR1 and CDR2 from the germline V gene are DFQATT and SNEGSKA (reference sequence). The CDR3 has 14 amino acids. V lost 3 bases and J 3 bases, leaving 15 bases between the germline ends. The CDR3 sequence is CSASTSSGFYEQYF. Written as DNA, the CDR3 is TGCAGTGCTAGTACTAGCTCTGGGTTCTACGAGCAGTACTTC.

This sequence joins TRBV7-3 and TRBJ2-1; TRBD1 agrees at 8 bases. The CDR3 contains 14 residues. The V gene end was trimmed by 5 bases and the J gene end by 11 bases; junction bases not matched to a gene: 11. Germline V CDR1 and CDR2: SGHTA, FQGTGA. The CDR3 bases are TGTGCCAGCAGCCTTGGACAGGGCCCCATTCAGCAGTTCTTC. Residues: CASSLGQGPIQQFF.

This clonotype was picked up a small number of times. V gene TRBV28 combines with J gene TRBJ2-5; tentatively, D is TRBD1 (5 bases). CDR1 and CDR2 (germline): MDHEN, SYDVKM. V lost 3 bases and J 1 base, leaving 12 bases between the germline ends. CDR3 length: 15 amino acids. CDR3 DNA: TGTGCCAGCAGTTTGATCGGCAGGGCCCAAGAGACCCAGTACTTC. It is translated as CASSLIGRAQETQYF.

CDR3 nucleotides: TGTGCCAGCAGTCATTTGACAGGCGATGGCTACACCTTC. Protein: CASSHLTGDGYTF. The J gene is TRBJ1-2, the V gene TRBV11-1, with a possible D match to TRBD1 (6 bases). Germline lookup yields CDR1 SGHAT and CDR2 FQDESV (reference sequence). Between the trimmed V and J ends, which lost 6 bases and 6 bases, there was a span of 14 bases. This CDR3 has 13 residues.

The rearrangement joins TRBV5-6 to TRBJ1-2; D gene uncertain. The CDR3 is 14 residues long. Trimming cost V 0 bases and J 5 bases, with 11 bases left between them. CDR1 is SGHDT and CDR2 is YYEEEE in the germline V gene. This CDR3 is CASSLGQGLYGYTF. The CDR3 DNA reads TGTGCCAGCAGCTTGGGACAAGGGCTGTATGGCTACACCTTC.

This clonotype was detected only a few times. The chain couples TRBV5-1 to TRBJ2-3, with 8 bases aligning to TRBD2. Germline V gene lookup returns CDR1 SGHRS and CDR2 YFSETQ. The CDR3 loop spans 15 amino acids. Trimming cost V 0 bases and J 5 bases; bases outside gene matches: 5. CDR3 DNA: TGCGCCAGCAGCTTGGTTGCGGGGGGAGTAGATACGCAGTATTTT. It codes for CASSLVAGGVDTQYF.